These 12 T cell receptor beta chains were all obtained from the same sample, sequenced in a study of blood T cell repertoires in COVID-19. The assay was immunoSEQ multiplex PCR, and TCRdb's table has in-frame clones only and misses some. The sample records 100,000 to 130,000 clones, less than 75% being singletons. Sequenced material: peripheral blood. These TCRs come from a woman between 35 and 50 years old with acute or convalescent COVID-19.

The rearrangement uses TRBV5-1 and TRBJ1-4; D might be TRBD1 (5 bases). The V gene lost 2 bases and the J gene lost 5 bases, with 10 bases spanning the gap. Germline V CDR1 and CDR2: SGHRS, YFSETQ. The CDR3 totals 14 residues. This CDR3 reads CASSFWGFNEKLFF. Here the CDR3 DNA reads TGCGCCAGCAGCTTTTGGGGCTTCAATGAAAAACTGTTTTTT.

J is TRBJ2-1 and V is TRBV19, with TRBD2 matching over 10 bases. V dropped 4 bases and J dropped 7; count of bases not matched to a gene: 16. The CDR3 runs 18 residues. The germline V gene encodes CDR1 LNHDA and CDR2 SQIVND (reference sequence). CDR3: CASSSVSLAGVSGNEQFF. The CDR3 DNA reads TGTGCCAGTAGTAGCGTATCCCTAGCGGGGGTGTCAGGAAATGAGCAGTTCTTC.

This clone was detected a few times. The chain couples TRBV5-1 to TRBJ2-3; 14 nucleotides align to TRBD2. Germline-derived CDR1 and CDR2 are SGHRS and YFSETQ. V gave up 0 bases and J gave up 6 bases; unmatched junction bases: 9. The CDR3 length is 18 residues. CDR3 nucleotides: TGCGCCAGCAGCTTGGCCCGGACTAGCGGGGGGTACATGGATACGCAGTATTTT. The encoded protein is CASSLARTSGGYMDTQYF.

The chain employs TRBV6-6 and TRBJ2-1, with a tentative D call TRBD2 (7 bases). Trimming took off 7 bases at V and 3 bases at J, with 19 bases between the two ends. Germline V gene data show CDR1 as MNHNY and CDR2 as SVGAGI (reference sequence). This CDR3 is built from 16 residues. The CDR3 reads CASTIGRGGRYNEQFF. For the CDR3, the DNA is TGTGCCAGCACTATAGGGCGCGGGGGCCGCTACAATGAGCAGTTCTTC.

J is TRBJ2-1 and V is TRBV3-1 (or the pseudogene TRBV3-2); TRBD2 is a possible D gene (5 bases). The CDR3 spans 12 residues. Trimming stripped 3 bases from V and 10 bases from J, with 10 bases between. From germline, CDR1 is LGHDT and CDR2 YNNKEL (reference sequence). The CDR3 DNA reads TGTGCCAGCAGCCATCTGGGGAGAGAGCAGTTCTTC. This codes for CASSHLGREQFF.

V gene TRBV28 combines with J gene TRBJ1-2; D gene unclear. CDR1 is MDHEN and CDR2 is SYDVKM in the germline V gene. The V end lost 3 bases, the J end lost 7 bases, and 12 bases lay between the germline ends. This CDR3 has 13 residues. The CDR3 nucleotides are TGTGCCAGCAGTTTGTCGGGGATATCTGGCTACACCTTC. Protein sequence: CASSLSGISGYTF.

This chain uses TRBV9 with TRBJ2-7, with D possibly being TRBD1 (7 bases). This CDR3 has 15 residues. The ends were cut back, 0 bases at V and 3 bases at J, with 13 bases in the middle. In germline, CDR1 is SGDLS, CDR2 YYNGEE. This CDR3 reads CASSVGGTEYYEQYF. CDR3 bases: TGTGCCAGCAGCGTAGGCGGGACAGAATACTACGAGCAGTACTTC.

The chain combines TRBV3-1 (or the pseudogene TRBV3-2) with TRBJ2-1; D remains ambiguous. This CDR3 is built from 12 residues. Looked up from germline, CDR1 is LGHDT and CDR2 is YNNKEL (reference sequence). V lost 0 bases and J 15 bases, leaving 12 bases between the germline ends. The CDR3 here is CASSQEPESVFF. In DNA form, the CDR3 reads TGTGCCAGCAGCCAAGAGCCCGAGTCGGTGTTCTTC.

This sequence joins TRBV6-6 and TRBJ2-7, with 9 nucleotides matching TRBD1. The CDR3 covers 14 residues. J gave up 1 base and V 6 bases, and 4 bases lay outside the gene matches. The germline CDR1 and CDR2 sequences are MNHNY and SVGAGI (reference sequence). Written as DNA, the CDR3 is TGTGCCAGCAGCACCGGGACAGGGTCCTACGAGCAGTACTTC. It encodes CASSTGTGSYEQYF.

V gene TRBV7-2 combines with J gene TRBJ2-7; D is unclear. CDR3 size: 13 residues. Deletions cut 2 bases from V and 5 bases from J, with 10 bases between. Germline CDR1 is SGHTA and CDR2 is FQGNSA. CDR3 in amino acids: CASSLNAANEQYF. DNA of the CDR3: TGTGCCAGCAGCTTAAATGCGGCTAACGAGCAGTACTTC.

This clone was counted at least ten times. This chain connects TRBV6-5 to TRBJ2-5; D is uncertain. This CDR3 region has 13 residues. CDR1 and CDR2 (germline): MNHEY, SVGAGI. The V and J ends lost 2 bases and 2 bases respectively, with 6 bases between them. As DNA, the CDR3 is TGTGCCAGCAGTTACGACTTACAAGAGACCCAGTACTTC. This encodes CASSYDLQETQYF.

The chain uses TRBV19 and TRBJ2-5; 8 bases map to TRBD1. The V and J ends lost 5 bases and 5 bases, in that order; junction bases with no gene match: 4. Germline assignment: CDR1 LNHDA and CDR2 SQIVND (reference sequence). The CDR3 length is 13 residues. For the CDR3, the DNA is TGTGCCAGTAGTGCCAACAGGGGGGAGACCCAGTACTTC. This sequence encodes CASSANRGETQYF.